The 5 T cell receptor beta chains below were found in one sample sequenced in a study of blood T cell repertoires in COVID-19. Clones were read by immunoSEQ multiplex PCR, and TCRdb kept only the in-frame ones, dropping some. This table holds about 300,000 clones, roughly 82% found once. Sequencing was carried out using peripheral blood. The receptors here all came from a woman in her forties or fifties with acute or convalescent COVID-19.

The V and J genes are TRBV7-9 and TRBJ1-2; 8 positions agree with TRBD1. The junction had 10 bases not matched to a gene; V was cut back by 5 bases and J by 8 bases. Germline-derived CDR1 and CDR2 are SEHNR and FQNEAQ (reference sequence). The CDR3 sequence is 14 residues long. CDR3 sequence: CASSVSGRGRGYTF. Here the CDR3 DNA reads TGTGCCAGCAGCGTGAGCGGCAGGGGGCGCGGCTACACCTTC.

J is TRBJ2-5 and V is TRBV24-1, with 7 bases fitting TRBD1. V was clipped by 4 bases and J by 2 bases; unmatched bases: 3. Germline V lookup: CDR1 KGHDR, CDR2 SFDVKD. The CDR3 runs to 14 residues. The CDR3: CATSEGTAQETQYF. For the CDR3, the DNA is TGTGCCACCAGTGAAGGGACAGCGCAAGAGACCCAGTACTTC.

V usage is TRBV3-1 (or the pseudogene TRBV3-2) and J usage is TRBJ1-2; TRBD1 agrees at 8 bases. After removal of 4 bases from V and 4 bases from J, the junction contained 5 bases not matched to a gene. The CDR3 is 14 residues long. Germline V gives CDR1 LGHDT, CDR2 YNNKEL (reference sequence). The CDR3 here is CASSPGQGGYGYTF. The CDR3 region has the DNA TGTGCCAGCAGCCCTGGACAGGGTGGCTATGGCTACACCTTC.

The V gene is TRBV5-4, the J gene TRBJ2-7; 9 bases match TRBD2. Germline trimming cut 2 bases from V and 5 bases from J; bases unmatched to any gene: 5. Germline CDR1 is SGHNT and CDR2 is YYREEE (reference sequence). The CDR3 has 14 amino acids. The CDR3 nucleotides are TGTGCCAGCAGCTTTAGCGGGAGCGGCGACGAGCAGTACTTC. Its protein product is CASSFSGSGDEQYF.

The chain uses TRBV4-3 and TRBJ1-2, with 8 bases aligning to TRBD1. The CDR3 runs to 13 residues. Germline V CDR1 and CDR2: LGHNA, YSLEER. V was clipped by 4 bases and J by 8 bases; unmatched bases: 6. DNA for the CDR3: TGCGCCAGCAGCCCCAGACAGGGGAACGGCTACACCTTC. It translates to CASSPRQGNGYTF.